This T cell receptor (beta chain) was profiled in a study of blood T cells in healthy people across ages. To note about this clonotype: What it recognizes is unknown.

Primers used in a second PCR of roughly 7 to 12 cycles were a sample-barcoded 5' primer and a J-beta primer mix. TCRdb re-derived calls from the 5' RACE reads in MiXCR, one entry per CDR3 protein. The sample consists of some 670,000 distinct CDR3 sequences, 40% to 65% of them appearing once. Germline loops: CDR1 DFQATT, CDR2 SNEGSKA (reference sequence). The CDR3 is made up of 15 amino acids. With 0 bases removed from V and 3 bases from J, the gap between germline ends came to 15 bases. General study results and limits: Higher naive T cell percentage went strongly together with higher TCR beta diversity. When set beside aged donors, long-lived donors presented more naive CD4+ cells and higher diversity.

There were healthy Caucasian individuals from Russia, aged roughly 6 to 95, serving as donors. The receptor's source is a woman aged 80 or over in good health. This chain joins TRBV20-1 and TRBJ2-7, with D possibly TRBD1 on 6 matching bases. The sequenced material came from blood. CDR3 nucleotide sequence: TGCAGTGCTAGAGATTCCCCGGGACAACTCTACGAGCAGTACTTC. Its protein is CSARDSPGQLYEQYF.